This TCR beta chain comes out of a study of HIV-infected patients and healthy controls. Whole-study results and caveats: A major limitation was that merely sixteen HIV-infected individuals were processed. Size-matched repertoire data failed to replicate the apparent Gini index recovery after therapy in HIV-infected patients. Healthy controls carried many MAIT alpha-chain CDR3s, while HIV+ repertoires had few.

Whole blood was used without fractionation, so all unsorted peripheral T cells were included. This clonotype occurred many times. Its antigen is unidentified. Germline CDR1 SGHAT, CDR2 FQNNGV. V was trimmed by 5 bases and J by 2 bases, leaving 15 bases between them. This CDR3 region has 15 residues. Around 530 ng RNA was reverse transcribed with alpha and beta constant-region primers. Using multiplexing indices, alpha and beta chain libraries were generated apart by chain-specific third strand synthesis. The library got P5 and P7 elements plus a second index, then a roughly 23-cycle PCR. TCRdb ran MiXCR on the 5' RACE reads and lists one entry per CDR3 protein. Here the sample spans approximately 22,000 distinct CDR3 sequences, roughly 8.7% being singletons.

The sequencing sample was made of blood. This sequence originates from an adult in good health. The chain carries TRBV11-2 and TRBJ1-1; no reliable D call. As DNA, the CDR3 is TGTGCCAGCAGCGGTGCGTTTTGGACCAACACTGAAGCTTTCTTT. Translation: CASSGAFWTNTEAFF.